This TCR beta chain was identified during a study of CD8 T cells in ankylosing spondylitis. In TCRdb, the 5' RACE reads were re-called with MiXCR into one record per CDR3 protein. The sample shows over 150,000 distinct CDR3 sequences, approximately 18% of them seen only once. There are many counts of this clonotype. Its antigen is undetermined. The CDR3 loop spans 14 amino acids. Germline CDR1 and CDR2: SGHAT and FQNNGV. V lost 3 bases to trimming and J lost 5 bases, with 13 bases between them. Findings and caveats of the study: From matched ankylosing spondylitis synovial fluid, disease-linked clones were reportedly recovered at significantly enriched levels.

The chain has TRBV11-2 and TRBJ2-5; D is possibly TRBD1 (5 bases). This receptor was identified in a male donor aged 10 to 35 with ankylosing spondylitis or in good health (not recorded which). Sequencing was carried out using blood, either unsorted or a sorted T cell fraction (not recorded which). In DNA, the CDR3 is TGTGCCAGCAGCTTCGGCAGGGCAAGCGAGACCCAGTACTTC. It translates to CASSFGRASETQYF.